A single sample gave rise to the 5 T cell receptor beta chains below, sequenced in a study of T cell responses to AZD1222 COVID-19 vaccine. Profiled with immunoSEQ multiplex PCR; TCRdb holds only in-frame clones, not every one. Counted here are approximately 89,000 clones, roughly 90% occurring once; the ten biggest clones make up about an eighth. The specimen comprised peripheral blood, sampled on day 0 of AZD1222 vaccination. The receptors derive from an adult in good health.

This chain uses TRBV29-1 with TRBJ1-3; D unclear. Germline V CDR1 and CDR2: SQVTM, ANQGSEA. Trimming removed 5 bases at V and 0 bases at J, with 11 bases between. CDR3 length: 14 residues. CDR3 region: CSVTTSSSGNTIYF. The CDR3 nucleotides read TGCAGCGTTACTACCTCATCCTCTGGAAACACCATATATTTT.

J is TRBJ2-1 and V is TRBV3-1 (or the pseudogene TRBV3-2); 8 bases agree with TRBD2. This CDR3 has 16 residues. The V segment lost 5 bases and the J segment 10 bases; nucleotides outside the gene matches: 16. Germline assignment: CDR1 LGHDT and CDR2 YNNKEL (reference sequence). The CDR3: CASSGRLATGPPEQFF. CDR3 nucleotide sequence: TGTGCCAGCAGCGGTAGACTAGCGACGGGGCCTCCGGAGCAGTTCTTC.

The chain uses TRBV28 and TRBJ1-3, with no clear D. The CDR3 covers 15 residues. V lost 2 bases and J lost 3, with 11 bases in between. The V gene's germline CDR1 is MDHEN and CDR2 SYDVKM. The CDR3 sequence is CASSLAGYGGNTIYF. CDR3 bases: TGTGCCAGCAGTTTAGCCGGGTACGGTGGAAACACCATATATTTT.

The chain links TRBV6-5 to TRBJ2-6, with D maybe TRBD2 (6 bases). Trimming removed 11 bases from V and 2 bases from J, with 10 bases in between. CDR1 is MNHEY, CDR2 SVGAGI, per germline. The CDR3 is made up of 13 amino acids. CDR3 in amino acids: CAYRGTGANVLTF. In DNA, the CDR3 is TGTGCCTACCGCGGGACTGGGGCCAACGTCCTGACTTTC.

The chain combines TRBV30 with TRBJ1-5; D is ambiguous. The CDR3 length is 13 residues. The V gene lost 2 bases and the J gene lost 6 bases, with 11 bases spanning the gap. Germline CDR1 GTSNPN, CDR2 SVGIG (reference sequence). CDR3 sequence: CAWSIGVGQPQHF. The CDR3 DNA reads as TGTGCCTGGAGTATCGGGGTCGGTCAGCCCCAGCATTTT.